This record concerns one T cell receptor beta chain sequence. The antigen remains unidentified. This sample is part of a study of T cells in Graves' hyperthyroidism and ophthalmopathy. The study's findings and limits: Most clonotypes that expanded in the thyroid above 0.001 also showed up in blood.

The CDR3 regions of TCR beta were amplified from RNA transcripts. Initially, a first-round RT-PCR of the TCR CDR3 employed the HTBI primer set. MiXCR was run by TCRdb on the multiplex PCR reads, yielding one entry per CDR3 protein. The sample lists 750,000 to 900,000 distinct CDR3 sequences; roughly 40% were seen once. The CDR3 spans 17 residues. Trimming cost V 6 bases and J 2 bases; bases outside gene matches: 17. CDR1 DFQATT and CDR2 SNEGSKA come from the germline V gene (reference sequence). The rearrangement links TRBV20-1 to TRBJ2-5, with 8 nucleotides matching TRBD1. Sequencing input: blood. This TCR was sampled from a man aged 18 to 35 with Graves' hyperthyroidism. The CDR3 DNA reads as TGCAGTGCGGATCCGGGACAGGCGCCCTCCAAACAAGAGACCCAGTACTTC. Protein product: CSADPGQAPSKQETQYF.